This entry concerns a single T cell receptor (beta chain). Its antigen remains unknown. The data belong to a study of naive and memory T cell subsets. Trimming pared 4 bases from V and 4 bases from J, leaving 14 bases between. Germline V gives CDR1 MDHEN, CDR2 SYDVKM. CDR3 length: 15 residues. Two oligonucleotides, mixed equimolar, formed the beta constant-region primer covering TRBC1 and TRBC2. The ligated cDNA underwent four PCR rounds using SP2 and nested alpha and beta constant-region primers. Ligation attached a single-stranded oligonucleotide with a 12-nucleotide UMI and the SP2 primer to the cDNA 3' end. From the UMI-ligation and nested PCR reads, TCRdb called clonotypes with MiXCR, one entry per CDR3 protein. The sample lists about 120,000 distinct CDR3 sequences; roughly 36% were seen once. Findings of the study overall: Over 85% of naive TCR sequences appeared only once, unlike memory subsets.

After the first PCR, alpha and beta chain libraries were processed separately. Cells stained for CD3, CD4, CD8, CD45RA, CD27 and viability were sorted into four CD45RA/CD27 subsets. The chain uses TRBV28 and TRBJ2-1; D tentatively fits TRBD1 or TRBD2 (5 bases each). The receptor's source is a human donor in good health. The sequenced sample was central memory CD4+ T cells from blood. CDR3: CASSSLWGKYNEQFF. CDR3 DNA: TGTGCCAGCAGTTCCTTGTGGGGGAAATACAATGAGCAGTTCTTC.